This entry features one T cell receptor (beta chain) sequence. Its target is not known. The V gene's germline CDR1 is MGHRA and CDR2 YSYEKL. With V trimmed by 4 bases and J by 0 bases, 6 bases remained unmatched. The CDR3 consists of 17 residues. Normal lung was sampled as far from the tumour as possible, at least 3 cm. Assay: immunoSEQ multiplex PCR; the TCRdb copy retains only in-frame clones and omits some. The data show 7,500 to 10,000 clones, roughly 69% seen once. This record belongs to a study of immune cell composition in non-small cell lung cancer. In the study overall: Histologic subtype was mainly adenocarcinoma or squamous cell carcinoma. Findings and caveats of the study: Tumour-associated clones >0.5% occurred in roughly a third of adenocarcinomas, about 69% of squamous.

This chain uses TRBV4-1 with TRBJ2-5, with 12 bases lining up with TRBD2. The TCR comes from a human donor with non-small cell lung cancer. The specimen sequenced was non-adjacent lung tissue. The CDR3 reads CASSPRLAGAHQETQYF. The CDR3 DNA reads TGCGCCAGCAGCCCCAGACTAGCGGGGGCCCACCAAGAGACCCAGTACTTC.